These T cell receptor beta chains were read from a single sample in a study of siplizumab effects on memory and regulatory T cells. TCRdb keeps only in-frame clones here, not all; method: immunoSEQ multiplex PCR. The sample records about 120,000 clones, 92% being singletons. Sequencing was performed on CD4+ T cells sorted from blood. These receptors were collected from a human donor in good health. Each CDR3 is given with its conserved first and last residue. The order of the fields is J gene, clone size, V gene, D gene, CDR3 protein, CDR3 DNA. The D gene is left open where the match is weak. Clone size, where shown, is once, few, many, or a class for clones that have expanded.

TRBJ1-2	once	TRBV7-2	-	CASSTRQYGYTF	TGTGCCAGCAGCACTAGACAGTATGGCTACACCTTC
TRBJ2-1	-	TRBV9	-	CASSDRQRPYNEQFF	TGTGCCAGCAGCGATAGACAGAGACCCTACAATGAGCAGTTCTTC
TRBJ1-3	-	TRBV6-1	TRBD1	CASSDRTGTGSENTIYF	TGTGCCAGCAGTGATCGCACCGGGACAGGGTCTGAAAACACCATATATTTT
TRBJ2-7	-	TRBV5-4	TRBD1	CASSGDRAGEQYF	TGTGCCAGCAGCGGGGACAGGGCGGGCGAGCAGTACTTC
TRBJ1-5	-	TRBV2	-	CASQRDTGVPQHF	TGTGCCAGCCAGCGGGACACCGGGGTCCCCCAGCATTTT
TRBJ2-7	-	TRBV19	TRBD1	CASSTGQGAGEQYF	TGTGCCAGTAGTACGGGACAGGGGGCAGGGGAGCAGTACTTC
TRBJ1-4	-	TRBV7-7	TRBD1	CASSLGTGIFRSEKLFF	TGTGCCAGCAGCTTGGGGACAGGGATATTTAGGAGTGAAAAACTGTTTTTT
TRBJ2-2	-	TRBV30	TRBD2	CAWSAYSGIGGELFF	TGTGCCTGGAGTGCCTATAGCGGGATCGGCGGGGAGCTGTTTTTT
TRBJ2-7	-	TRBV7-9	-	CASSPQTISYEQYF	TGTGCCAGCAGCCCCCAGACTATCTCCTACGAGCAGTACTTC
TRBJ2-1	-	TRBV10-1	-	CASSELGRSINEQFF	TGCGCCAGCAGTGAGTTAGGAAGATCGATCAATGAGCAGTTCTTC
TRBJ2-7	-	TRBV10-3	TRBD2	CAISESASGGTYEQYF	TGTGCCATCAGTGAGTCAGCTAGCGGAGGGACCTACGAGCAGTACTTC
TRBJ2-5	-	TRBV5-1	-	CASNLVAGATQETQYF	TGCGCCAGCAACCTAGTGGCGGGGGCCACCCAAGAGACCCAGTACTTC
TRBJ1-2	few	TRBV19	-	CASSDYGYTF	TGTGCCAGTTCAGACTATGGCTACACCTTC
TRBJ2-1	-	TRBV6-5	TRBD1	CASRPPQGVQFF	TGTGCCAGCAGACCCCCCCAGGGGGTGCAGTTCTTC
TRBJ2-7	-	TRBV12-5	-	CASGPQISSYEQYF	TGTGCTAGTGGCCCACAAATTTCCTCCTACGAGCAGTACTTC
TRBJ2-1	-	TRBV15	-	CATSRDGYSYNEQFF	TGTGCCACCAGCAGAGATGGCTACTCCTACAATGAGCAGTTCTTC
TRBJ2-5	-	TRBV6-1	TRBD2	CASSGGLAGRGTQYF	TGTGCCAGCAGTGGGGGACTAGCGGGCCGGGGGACCCAGTACTTC
TRBJ2-1	-	TRBV5-4	TRBD2	CASSERASGSGNEQFF	TGTGCCAGCAGCGAGCGGGCTAGCGGGTCGGGGAATGAGCAGTTCTTC
TRBJ1-2	few	TRBV27	TRBD1	CASSTGALGYTF	TGTGCCAGCAGTACAGGGGCACTCGGCTACACCTTC
TRBJ2-7	once	TRBV6-6	TRBD1	CASSYDRDLIWEQYF	TGTGCCAGCAGTTATGACAGGGATCTCATCTGGGAGCAGTACTTC
TRBJ1-3	-	TRBV30	-	CAWRSTQNSGNTIYF	TGTGCCTGGAGGTCCACACAGAACTCTGGAAACACCATATATTTT
TRBJ1-2	-	TRBV2	-	CASSGDTKTGGYTF	TGTGCCAGCAGCGGGGACACCAAAACCGGTGGCTACACCTTC
TRBJ1-2	few	TRBV6-5	-	CASTYGYTF	TGTGCCAGCACTTATGGCTACACCTTC
TRBJ2-3	once	TRBV6-5	-	CASSPTTDTQYF	TGTGCCAGCAGCCCCACAACAGATACGCAGTATTTT
TRBJ1-5	once	TRBV4-1	TRBD1	CASSHGGTGGNQPQHF	TGCGCCAGCAGCCATGGGGGGACAGGGGGTAATCAGCCCCAGCATTTT
TRBJ2-6	-	TRBV29-1	-	CSVGEGGGANVLTF	TGCAGCGTGGGCGAGGGCGGTGGGGCCAACGTCCTGACTTTC
TRBJ1-1	-	TRBV7-9	-	CASSLEWGGTEAFF	TGTGCCAGCAGCTTAGAATGGGGGGGCACTGAAGCTTTCTTT
TRBJ2-1	-	TRBV9	-	CASSVAPGPEGEQFF	TGTGCCAGCAGCGTAGCTCCCGGCCCCGAGGGTGAGCAGTTCTTC
TRBJ2-7	-	TRBV4-1	TRBD1	CASRQGLGQGAYEQYF	TGCGCCAGCAGACAAGGTCTCGGACAGGGGGCTTACGAGCAGTACTTC
TRBJ2-1	-	TRBV6-1	TRBD2	CASSVGSGRNNEQFF	TGTGCCAGCAGTGTAGGTAGCGGGAGGAACAATGAGCAGTTCTTC
TRBJ2-7	-	TRBV6-1	-	CASSEDYFSREDHEQYF	TGTGCCAGCAGTGAAGATTACTTTTCTCGTGAAGACCACGAGCAGTACTTC
TRBJ2-3	-	TRBV5-6	-	CASSLSGGLSDTQYF	TGTGCCAGCAGCTTGAGTGGAGGGCTCAGCGATACGCAGTATTTT
TRBJ1-1	-	TRBV6-5	TRBD1	CASSYSEGAPEAFF	TGTGCCAGCAGTTACTCGGAGGGGGCTCCTGAAGCTTTCTTT
TRBJ1-1	few	TRBV6-6	-	CASSYPAEGSEAFF	TGTGCCAGCAGTTACCCCGCGGAAGGCTCTGAAGCTTTCTTT
TRBJ1-6	-	TRBV5-4	-	CASSLDVMAGHRRYNSPLHF	TGTGCCAGCAGCTTGGACGTCATGGCGGGACACCGGCGCTATAATTCACCCCTCCACTTT
TRBJ1-2	-	TRBV19	TRBD1	CASKPTGGSDYGYTF	TGTGCCAGTAAGCCCACAGGGGGGTCCGACTATGGCTACACCTTC
TRBJ1-2	few	TRBV6-5	TRBD1	CASSYSRTGGGYGYTF	TGTGCCAGCAGTTACTCTCGGACAGGGGGGGGATATGGCTACACCTTC
TRBJ2-6	-	TRBV7-3	-	CASSLTATGRANVLTF	TGTGCCAGCAGCTTAACGGCCACGGGGAGGGCCAACGTCCTGACTTTC
TRBJ2-1	-	TRBV19	-	CASRRTFSYNEQFF	TGTGCCAGTCGACGAACGTTCTCCTACAATGAGCAGTTCTTC
TRBJ1-1	few	TRBV11-3	-	CASSLSYNAGAFF	TGTGCCAGCAGCCTATCGTACAATGCGGGAGCTTTCTTT
TRBJ1-6	-	TRBV5-1	-	CASSTGPSGPLHF	TGCGCCAGCAGCACTGGACCCTCGGGGCCCCTCCACTTT
TRBJ2-1	-	TRBV7-3	TRBD1	CASSPGGSSYNEQFF	TGTGCCAGCAGCCCAGGGGGAAGCTCCTACAATGAGCAGTTCTTC